This TCR beta chain derives from a study of T cell responses to AZD1222 COVID-19 vaccine. CDR1 is SGHNT and CDR2 is YENEEA in the germline V gene. V dropped 5 bases and J dropped 4 bases, with 11 bases sitting between them. This CDR3 is 14 amino acids long. TCRdb's copy holds only in-frame clones and misses some; the assay was immunoSEQ multiplex PCR. The sample lists 100,000 to 110,000 clones, around 90% occurring once. The chain recombines TRBV11-3 with TRBJ2-2; tentatively, D is TRBD1 (6 bases). The sequence was collected from an adult in good health. Specimen: peripheral blood, collected on day 0 of AZD1222 vaccination. CDR3 region: CASSDLRGTGELFF. CDR3 DNA sequence: TGTGCCAGCAGCGACCTCAGGGGCACCGGGGAGCTGTTTTTT.